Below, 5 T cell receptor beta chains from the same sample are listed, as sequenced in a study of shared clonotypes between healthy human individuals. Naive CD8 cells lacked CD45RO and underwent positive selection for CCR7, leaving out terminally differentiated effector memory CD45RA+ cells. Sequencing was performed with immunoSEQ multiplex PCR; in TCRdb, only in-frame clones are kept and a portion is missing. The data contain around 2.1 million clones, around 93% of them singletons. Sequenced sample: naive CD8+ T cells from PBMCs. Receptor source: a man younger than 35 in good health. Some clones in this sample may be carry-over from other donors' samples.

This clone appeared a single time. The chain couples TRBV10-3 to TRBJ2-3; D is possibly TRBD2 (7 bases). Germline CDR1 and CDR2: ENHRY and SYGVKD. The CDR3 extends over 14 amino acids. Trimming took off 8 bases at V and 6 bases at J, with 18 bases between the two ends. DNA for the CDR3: TGTGCCATCTGGGGGGGGACACGAGCGGATACGCAGTATTTT. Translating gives CAIWGGTRADTQYF.

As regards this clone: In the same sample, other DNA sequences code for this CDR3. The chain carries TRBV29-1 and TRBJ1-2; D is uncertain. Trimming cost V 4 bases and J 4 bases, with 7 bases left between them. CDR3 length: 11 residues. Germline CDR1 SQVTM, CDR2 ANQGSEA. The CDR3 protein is CSVVGSYGYTF. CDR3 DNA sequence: TGCAGCGTTGTAGGCAGCTATGGCTACACCTTC.

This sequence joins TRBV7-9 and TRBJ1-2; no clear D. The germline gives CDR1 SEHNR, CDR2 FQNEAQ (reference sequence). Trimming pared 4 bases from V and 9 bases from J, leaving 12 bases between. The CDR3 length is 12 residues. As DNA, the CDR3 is TGTGCCAGCAGCTCGGGCGCCCGGAGCTACACCTTC. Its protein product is CASSSGARSYTF.

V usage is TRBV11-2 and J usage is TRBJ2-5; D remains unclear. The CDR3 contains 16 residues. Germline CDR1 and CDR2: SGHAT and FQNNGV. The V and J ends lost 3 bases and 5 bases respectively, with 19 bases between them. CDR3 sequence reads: CASSFVGSLTRETQYF. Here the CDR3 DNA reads TGTGCCAGCAGCTTCGTGGGGTCCCTTACTCGGGAGACCCAGTACTTC. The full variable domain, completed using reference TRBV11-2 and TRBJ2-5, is EAGVAQSPRYKIIEKRQSVAFWCNPISGHATLYWYQQILGQGPKLLIQFQNNGVVDDSQLPKDRFSAERLKGVDSTLKIQPAKLEDSAVYLCASSFVGSLTRETQYFGPGTRLLVL.

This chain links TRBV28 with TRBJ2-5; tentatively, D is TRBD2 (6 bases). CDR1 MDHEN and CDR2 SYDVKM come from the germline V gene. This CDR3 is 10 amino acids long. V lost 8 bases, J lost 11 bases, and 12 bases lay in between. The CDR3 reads CASGEVSQYF. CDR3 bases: TGTGCCAGCGGGGAGGTTTCGCAGTACTTC. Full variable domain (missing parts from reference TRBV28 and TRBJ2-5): DVKVTQSSRYLVKRTGEKVFLECVQDMDHENMFWYRQDPGLGLRLIYFSYDVKMKEKGDIPEGYSVSREKKERFSLILESASTNQTSMYLCASGEVSQYFGPGTRLLVL.